A selection of T cell receptor beta chains follows, all from one sample in a study of T cells in narcolepsy. Repertoires were generated with immunoSEQ multiplex PCR, while TCRdb's copy carries only in-frame clones and drops some. This sample has 25,000 to 35,000 clones, with roughly 80% found just once. Sequencing used CD45RA- memory CD4+ T cells from PBMCs. These receptors originate from a human donor with narcolepsy. CDR3s include the opening cysteine and the closing phenylalanine or tryptophan.

V: TRBV11-2
J: TRBJ2-3
CDR3: CASSLDNRRGVPDTQYF

V: TRBV5-1
J: TRBJ1-2
CDR3: CASSPDRVASGYTF

V: TRBV18
J: TRBJ2-1
CDR3: CASSQGLTSGTNEQFF

V: TRBV30
J: TRBJ1-3
CDR3: CAWNRGNTIYF

V: TRBV18
J: TRBJ1-5
CDR3: CASSGGGSNQPQHF

V: TRBV2
J: TRBJ2-5
CDR3: CASRGGTAETQYF

V: TRBV5-1
J: TRBJ1-6
CDR3: CASHGTEDNSPLHF

V: TRBV6-8
J: TRBJ2-3
CDR3: CASSCTRRGSRGGDTQYF

V: TRBV7-8
J: TRBJ2-7
CDR3: CASSHRDYRYGEQYF

V: TRBV5-1
J: TRBJ2-2
CDR3: CASSLRQGRNTGELFF

V: TRBV5-1
J: TRBJ2-5
CDR3: CASSLDGYQETQYF

V: TRBV5-4
J: TRBJ1-1
CDR3: CASSLRDRDTEAFF

V: TRBV5-4
J: TRBJ2-7
CDR3: CASNRGTSGSLGEQYF

V: TRBV4-1
J: TRBJ1-1
CDR3: CASRGLLLNTEAFF

V: TRBV27
J: TRBJ2-7
CDR3: CASSGRDRDYEQYF

V: TRBV28
J: TRBJ1-2
CDR3: CASSPEGVGYGYTF

V: TRBV4-1
J: TRBJ1-3
CDR3: CASSQVQSSGNTIYF

V: TRBV11-3
J: TRBJ2-2
CDR3: CASSLEGGTEELFF

V: TRBV5-1
J: TRBJ1-5
CDR3: CASSSGTSSNQPQHF

V: TRBV27
J: TRBJ2-7
CDR3: CASSFNRGSPEQYF

V: TRBV6-5
J: TRBJ1-1
CDR3: CASRESRGRDTEAFF

V: TRBV28
J: TRBJ1-1
CDR3: CASAGGAMNTEAFF

V: TRBV6-5
J: TRBJ2-3
CDR3: CASSYSTRGKTDTQYF

V: TRBV28
J: TRBJ2-7
CDR3: CASSWASGGLDSYEQYF

V: TRBV11-2
J: TRBJ2-3
CDR3: CASSAGLYTDTQYF

V: TRBV7-2
J: TRBJ2-7
CDR3: CASRASGISSYEQYF

V: TRBV30
J: TRBJ2-1
CDR3: CACREPPYNEQFF

V: TRBV5-6
J: TRBJ2-7
CDR3: CASSLGFSAREPYEQYF

V: TRBV6-1
J: TRBJ1-1
CDR3: CASSALWTGVLNTEAFF

V: TRBV9
J: TRBJ2-2
CDR3: CASSGRRVAAGELFF

V: TRBV11-2
J: TRBJ2-7
CDR3: CASSPKVGGGEQYF

V: TRBV2
J: TRBJ2-7
CDR3: CASSNQGGYEQYF